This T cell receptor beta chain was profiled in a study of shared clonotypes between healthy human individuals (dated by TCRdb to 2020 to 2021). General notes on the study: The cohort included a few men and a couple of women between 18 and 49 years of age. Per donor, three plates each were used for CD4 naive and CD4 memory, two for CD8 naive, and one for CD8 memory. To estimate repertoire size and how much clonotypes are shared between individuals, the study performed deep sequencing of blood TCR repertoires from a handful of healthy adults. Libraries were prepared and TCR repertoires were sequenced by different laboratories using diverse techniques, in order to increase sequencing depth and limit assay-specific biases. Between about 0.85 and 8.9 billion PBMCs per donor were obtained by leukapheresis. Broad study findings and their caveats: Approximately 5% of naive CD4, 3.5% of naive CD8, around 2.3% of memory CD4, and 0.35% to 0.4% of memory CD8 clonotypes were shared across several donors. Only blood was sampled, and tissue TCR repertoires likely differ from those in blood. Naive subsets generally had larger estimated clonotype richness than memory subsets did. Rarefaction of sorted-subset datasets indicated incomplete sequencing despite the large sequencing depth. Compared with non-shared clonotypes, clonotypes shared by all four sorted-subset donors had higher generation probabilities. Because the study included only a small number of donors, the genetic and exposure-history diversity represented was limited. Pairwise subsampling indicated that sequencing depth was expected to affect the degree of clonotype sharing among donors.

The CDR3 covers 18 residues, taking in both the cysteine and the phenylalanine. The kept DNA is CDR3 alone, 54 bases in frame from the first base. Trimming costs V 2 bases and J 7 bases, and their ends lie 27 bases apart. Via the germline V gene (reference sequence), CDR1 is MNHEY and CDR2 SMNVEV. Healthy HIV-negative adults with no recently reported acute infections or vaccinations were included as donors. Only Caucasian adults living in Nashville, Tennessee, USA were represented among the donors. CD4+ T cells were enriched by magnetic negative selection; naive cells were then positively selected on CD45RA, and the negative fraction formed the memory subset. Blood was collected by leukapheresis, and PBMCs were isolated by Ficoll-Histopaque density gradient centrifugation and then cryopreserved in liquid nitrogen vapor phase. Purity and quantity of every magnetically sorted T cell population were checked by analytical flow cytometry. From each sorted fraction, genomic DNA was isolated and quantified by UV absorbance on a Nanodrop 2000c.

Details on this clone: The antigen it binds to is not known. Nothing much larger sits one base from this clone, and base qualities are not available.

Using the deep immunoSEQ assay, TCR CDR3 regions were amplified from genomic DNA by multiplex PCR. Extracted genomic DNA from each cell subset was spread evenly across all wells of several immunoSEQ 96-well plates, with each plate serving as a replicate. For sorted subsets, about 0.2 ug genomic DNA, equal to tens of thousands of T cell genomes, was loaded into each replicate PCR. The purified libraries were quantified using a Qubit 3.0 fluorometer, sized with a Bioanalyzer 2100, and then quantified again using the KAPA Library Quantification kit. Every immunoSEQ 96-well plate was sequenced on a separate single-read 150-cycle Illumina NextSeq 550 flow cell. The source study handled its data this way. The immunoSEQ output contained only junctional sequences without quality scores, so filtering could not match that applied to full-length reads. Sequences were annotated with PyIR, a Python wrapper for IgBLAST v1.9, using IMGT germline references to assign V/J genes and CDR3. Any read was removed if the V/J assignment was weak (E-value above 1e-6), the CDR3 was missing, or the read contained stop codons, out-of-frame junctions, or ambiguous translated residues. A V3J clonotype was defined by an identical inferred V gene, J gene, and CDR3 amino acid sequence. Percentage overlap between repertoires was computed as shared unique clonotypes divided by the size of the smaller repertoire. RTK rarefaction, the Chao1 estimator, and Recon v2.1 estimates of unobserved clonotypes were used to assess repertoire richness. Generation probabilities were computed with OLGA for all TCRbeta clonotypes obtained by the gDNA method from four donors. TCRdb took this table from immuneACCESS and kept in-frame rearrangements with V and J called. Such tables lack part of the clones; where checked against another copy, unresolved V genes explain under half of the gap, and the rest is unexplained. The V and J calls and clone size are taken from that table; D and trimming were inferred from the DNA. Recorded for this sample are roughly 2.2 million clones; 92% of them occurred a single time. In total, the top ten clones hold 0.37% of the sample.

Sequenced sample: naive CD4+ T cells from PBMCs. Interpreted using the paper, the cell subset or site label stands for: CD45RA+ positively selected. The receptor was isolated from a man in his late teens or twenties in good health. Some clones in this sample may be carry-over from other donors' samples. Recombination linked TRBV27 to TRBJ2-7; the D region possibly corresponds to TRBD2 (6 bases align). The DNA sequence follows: TGTGCCAGCAGTTTACTATGGACAATAGGCCCGGGGGTGAAGGAGCAGTACTTC. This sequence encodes CASSLLWTIGPGVKEQYF.